This is a list of T cell receptor beta chains from one sample in a study of blood T cells in healthy people across ages. TCRdb used MiXCR to reprocess the 5' RACE reads, holding one entry per CDR3 protein. This repertoire shows around 500,000 distinct CDR3 sequences, 40% to 50% found once; its top ten account for around 24%. The sequenced sample consisted of blood. The receptors were gathered from an elderly man in good health. The CDR3 runs from the conserved cysteine through the conserved F or W. A D gene is named only where the DNA matches it firmly. Rows give clone size only sometimes, using once, few, many, or a class for an expanded clone.

>.|TRBV29-1|.|TRBJ2-5
CSVEAGRRETQYF
TGCAGCGTTGAAGCGGGGAGGCGGGAGACCCAGTACTTC
>.|TRBV18|TRBD2|TRBJ2-7
CASSPWTSGSGGSYEQYF
TGTGCCAGCTCACCATGGACTAGCGGGAGCGGGGGCTCCTACGAGCAGTACTTC
>.|TRBV9|TRBD2|TRBJ2-7
CASSAITGTSGGYEQYF
TGTGCCAGCAGCGCAATAACCGGGACGAGCGGGGGGTATGAGCAGTACTTC
>many|TRBV7-2|.|TRBJ2-6
CASSAQTGSGANVLTF
TGTGCCAGCAGCGCCCAAACAGGGTCTGGGGCCAACGTCCTGACTTTC
>.|TRBV29-1|.|TRBJ2-5
CSVSETGTETQYF
TGCAGCGTCAGCGAAACAGGGACAGAGACCCAGTACTTC
>.|TRBV6-1|.|TRBJ2-1
CASSLEWLDEQFF
TGTGCCAGCAGTCTGGAGTGGTTAGATGAGCAGTTCTTC
>.|TRBV20-1|.|TRBJ2-1
CSGPSGDEQFF
TGCAGCGGCCCAAGCGGTGATGAGCAGTTCTTC
>.|TRBV6-5|.|TRBJ2-1
CASRSVTREPSTEQFF
TGCGCCAGCAGATCAGTAACCCGGGAGCCTTCGACTGAGCAGTTCTTC
>few|TRBV11-1|.|TRBJ1-4
CASTPTSKTNEKLFF
TGTGCCAGCACGCCTACGTCGAAAACTAATGAAAAACTGTTTTTT
>few|TRBV20-1|TRBD2|TRBJ2-1
CSARAPGLAGGRPTEQFF
TGCAGTGCTAGAGCCCCGGGACTAGCGGGAGGAAGGCCAACTGAGCAGTTCTTC
>.|TRBV6-2/TRBV6-3|TRBD1|TRBJ1-4
CASSSTTGQIHEKLFF
TGTGCCAGCAGTTCGACGACAGGGCAGATACATGAAAAACTGTTTTTT
>.|TRBV12-3/TRBV12-4|TRBD1|TRBJ1-1
CASSQTQGKAFF
TGTGCCAGCAGTCAGACACAGGGGAAAGCTTTCTTT
>.|TRBV20-1|TRBD2|TRBJ2-7
CSANKAGGSLNEQYF
TGCAGTGCCAACAAAGCGGGAGGGAGCCTTAATGAGCAGTACTTC
>few|TRBV27|TRBD1|TRBJ1-2
CASSRSDRAGGYTF
TGTGCCAGCAGCCGATCCGACAGGGCTGGGGGCTACACCTTC
>.|TRBV20-1|.|TRBJ2-7
CSAPRTRYYEQYF
TGCAGTGCTCCTAGAACCCGATATTACGAGCAGTACTTC
>.|TRBV7-7|.|TRBJ2-5
CASSTGQKETQYF
TGTGCTAGCAGCACCGGGCAGAAAGAGACCCAGTACTTC
>.|TRBV4-1|.|TRBJ2-3
CASSPQLSGSVFDTQYF
TGCGCCAGCAGCCCGCAGCTATCCGGTTCGGTCTTTGATACGCAGTATTTT
>.|TRBV7-2|.|TRBJ2-7
CASRYDSTQYF
TGTGCCAGCAGATACGACAGTACCCAGTACTTC
>once|TRBV20-1|.|TRBJ1-1
CSARERNREAFF
TGCAGTGCCAGAGAACGTAACAGGGAAGCTTTCTTT
>many|TRBV7-2|.|TRBJ2-5
CASSSQGRETQYF
TGTGCCAGCAGCTCTCAGGGCCGGGAGACCCAGTACTTC
>.|TRBV7-9|TRBD1|TRBJ2-3
CASSSQGAQDTQYF
TGTGCCAGCAGCTCTCAGGGGGCGCAAGATACGCAGTATTTT
>.|TRBV6-1|TRBD2|TRBJ2-7
CASSSSGGPYEQYF
TGTGCCAGCAGTTCCAGCGGGGGGCCCTACGAGCAGTACTTC
>.|TRBV4-2|.|TRBJ1-2
CASSQDVGIGDGYTF
TGTGCCAGCAGCCAAGATGTGGGGATTGGAGATGGCTACACCTTC
>few|TRBV4-1|.|TRBJ2-3
CASSAVGAPDTQYF
TGCGCCAGCTCTGCTGTGGGGGCCCCAGATACACAGTATTTT
>few|TRBV7-2|TRBD1|TRBJ2-2
CASSLGQGTGELFF
TGTGCCAGCAGCCTGGGACAGGGGACCGGGGAGCTGTTTTTT
>.|TRBV4-1|.|TRBJ2-1
CASSQDPYYKEQFF
TGCGCCAGCAGCCAGGACCCTTACTACAAGGAGCAGTTCTTC
>.|TRBV12-3/TRBV12-4|TRBD2|TRBJ2-1
CASSLTSGGAYNEQFF
TGTGCCAGCAGTTTAACTAGCGGGGGGGCCTACAATGAGCAGTTCTTC
>few|TRBV20-1|TRBD2|TRBJ2-7
CSAREAAGGHSYEQYF
TGCAGTGCTAGAGAGGCAGCGGGGGGTCACTCCTACGAGCAGTACTTC
>.|TRBV7-2|.|TRBJ1-1
CASSSSGTRENTEAFF
TGTGCCAGCAGCTCGTCCGGGACAAGGGAGAACACTGAAGCTTTCTTT
>.|TRBV7-2|.|TRBJ2-6
CAGSPRDLGSWANVLTF
TGTGCCGGCAGCCCACGGGACTTAGGCTCTTGGGCCAACGTCCTGACTTTC